The T cell receptor (beta chain) under discussion was sequenced for a study of post-analysis software for immune sequencing data (dated by TCRdb to the mid-2010s). Background for the entire study: The recorded disease courses included relapsing-remitting, secondary progressive and progressive-relapsing multiple sclerosis, and some patients had no subtype annotation. The patient repertoires were compared against approximately twelve previously published healthy control repertoires obtained from donors aged about 6 to 25 years. A subset of samples was prepared in parallel using single-end sample barcoding, then pooled and co-amplified after Illumina adapter ligation.

A word on this clonotype: No antigen is known for it. No clone much larger than this one lies a single base away; base qualities are absent.

The paper's findings and limits, for the study overall: Direct clustering with F measure showed strong co-clustering of samples prepared in the same batch, prompting a batch-effect correction. Significantly lower normalized Chao1 diversity was found in multiple sclerosis patients than in controls, suggesting substantial peripheral T-cell clonal expansion. The multiple sclerosis patient group was slightly younger than the control group. Four to six TRBV segments, including TRBV5-6, TRBV5-1 and TRBV20-1, were significantly more frequent in patients than controls.

The CDR1 and CDR2 encoded by the germline V gene are MDHEN and SYDVKM. V and J are trimmed by 6 bases and 1 base, and the gene matches miss 5 bases of the junction. The CDR3, from cysteine to phenylalanine, totals 14 residues. Only CDR3 DNA is held: 42 bases, read in frame from base 1. To demonstrate the VDJtools post-analysis software, the study profiled TCR beta repertoires from the peripheral blood of around 13 young patients with multiple sclerosis. The multiple sclerosis patients were children and adolescents between about 6 and 16 years of age. Receptors were amplified or captured by PCR. Sequencer: Illumina HiSeq 2500. Unique molecular identifiers were incorporated into TCR beta cDNA libraries to reduce PCR and sequencing biases. Roughly 0.5 million cDNA molecules were obtained per 1 to 10 million input T cells, so each molecule approximated one T cell. The patient libraries were prepared and sequenced using the same protocol as the earlier healthy control dataset. Samples belonging to the same batch were prepared together, multiplexed and sequenced on a shared HiSeq lane. Regarding the original processing steps: MIGEC handled the raw barcoded reads, throwing out single-read molecular identifier groups before consensus assembly and CDR3 extraction. VDJtools was used for post-analysis of the clonotype tables, with diversity normalized by down-sampling every dataset to the smallest sample size. In repertoire overlap clustering, CDR3 amino acid sequences, but not nucleotide sequences, were matched to correct batch-related cross-sample contamination. TCRdb trimmed public reads at Q25 via fastp, called clones via MiXCR and kept in-frame beta chains. Rows with one shared CDR3 protein collapse into an entry with the most common genes and DNA. The V and J calls were determined by TCRdb, not by the authors. The sample table contains about 400,000 distinct CDR3 sequences; only one count was recorded for roughly 30% of them. The top ten constitute roughly an eighth of the sample.

The sequence links TRBV28 to TRBJ1-2, with TRBD1 matching 7 junction bases. Specimen: blood. This receptor was taken from a girl aged 5 to 17 with multiple sclerosis. The CDR3 protein sequence reads: CASRAGQSNYGYTF. The nucleotides are TGTGCCAGCAGGGCGGGACAGAGTAACTATGGCTACACCTTC.